The 18 T cell receptor beta chains below were found in one sample sequenced in a study of blood T cell repertoires in COVID-19. Produced via immunoSEQ multiplex PCR; TCRdb's table is partial and in-frame only. Altogether approximately 440,000 clones are present, around 90% being singletons, with the ten largest covering about 0.6%. Sequenced sample: PBMCs or T cells enriched from blood (not recorded which). Receptors originate from a man between 18 and 29 years old who had recovered from COVID-19.

This rearrangement joins TRBV10-2 to TRBJ2-7; the D gene is possibly TRBD1 (5 bases). CDR3 length: 14 residues. Deletions cut 6 bases from V and 6 bases from J, with 18 bases between. Per germline, CDR1 WSHSY and CDR2 SAAADI. CDR3 sequence reads: CASSPGQGFTEQYF. The DNA for the CDR3 is TGCGCCAGCAGCCCAGGGCAGGGCTTCACCGAGCAGTACTTC.

The chain's CDR3 is CASTPRQGGRETQYF. The CDR3 bases are TGTGCCAGCACCCCCCGCCAGGGCGGGAGAGAGACCCAGTACTTC. V gene TRBV7-3 combines with J gene TRBJ2-5; TRBD2 agrees at 7 bases. The germline CDR1 and CDR2 sequences are SGHTA and FQGTGA. The CDR3 has 15 amino acids. Germline trimming cut 7 bases from V and 4 bases from J; bases unmatched to any gene: 12.

This clone came up once. The chain carries TRBV18 and TRBJ2-7, with D hard to call. With 6 bases removed from V and 0 bases from J, the gap between germline ends came to 9 bases. Germline V gene lookup returns CDR1 KGHSH and CDR2 LQKENI. The CDR3 sequence is 13 residues long. The CDR3 protein is CASSPYHSYEQYF. The CDR3 DNA reads as TGTGCCAGCTCCCCCTATCACTCCTACGAGCAGTACTTC.

The chain joins TRBV3-1 (or the pseudogene TRBV3-2) to TRBJ1-1, with a weak D call TRBD1 (5 bases). V was clipped by 4 bases and J by 4 bases, with 13 bases between them. CDR1 and CDR2 from the germline V gene are LGHDT and YNNKEL (reference sequence). CDR3 size: 14 residues. CDR3 protein: CASSPETVFTEAFF. As DNA, the CDR3 is TGTGCCAGCAGCCCAGAGACAGTTTTCACTGAAGCTTTCTTT.

The CDR3 nucleotides are TGCGCCAGCAGCGCGGAAAGCTCCTACGAGCAGTACTTC. Residues: CASSAESSYEQYF. The chain uses TRBV5-1 and TRBJ2-7, with no clear D. Germline V CDR1 and CDR2: SGHRS, YFSETQ. The V gene lost 4 bases and the J gene lost 0 bases, with 8 bases spanning the gap. The CDR3 loop spans 13 amino acids. The whole variable domain, filled in from reference TRBV5-1 and TRBJ2-7, reads KAGVTQTPRYLIKTRGQQVTLSCSPISGHRSVSWYQQTPGQGLQFLFEYFSETQRNKGNFPGRFSGRQFSNSRSEMNVSTLELGDSALYLCASSAESSYEQYFGPGTRLTVT.

The chain carries TRBV5-6 and TRBJ1-2; tentative D call: TRBD1 (6 bases). Germline V CDR1 and CDR2: SGHDT, YYEEEE. CDR3 length equals 16 residues. Deletions cut 3 bases from V and 11 bases from J, with 26 bases between. CDR3 DNA sequence: TGTGCCAGCAGCTACCGGGACACTACTACTATAAGTGGTTACACCTTC. Its translation is CASSYRDTTTISGYTF.

This chain uses TRBV4-1 with TRBJ2-5; the match to TRBD2 covers 7 bases. V was clipped by 4 bases and J by 5 bases; unmatched bases: 7. The CDR3 is made up of 14 amino acids. Germline assignment: CDR1 MGHRA and CDR2 YSYEKL. As DNA, the CDR3 is TGCGCCAGCAGCCTCAGGGTCGGGGGGGAGACCCAGTACTTC. Its protein is CASSLRVGGETQYF.

CDR3 coding DNA: TGTGCCAGCAGCTTCTCGGACAGCTATGGCACTGAAGCTTTCTTT. Its protein is CASSFSDSYGTEAFF. The chain is built from TRBV9 and TRBJ1-1; the D gene is possibly TRBD1 (6 bases). Trimming pared 4 bases from V and 4 bases from J, leaving 17 bases between. This CDR3 contains 15 residues. In germline, CDR1 is SGDLS, CDR2 YYNGEE.

The chain is built from TRBV19 and TRBJ2-5; 8 bases match TRBD1. The CDR3 runs 17 residues. CDR1 is LNHDA, CDR2 SQIVND, per germline (reference sequence). V lost 3 bases, J lost 3 bases, and 12 bases stayed unmatched. The CDR3 DNA sequence: TGTGCCAGTAGTATCTTCACCGCAGGGGGCGCGGAAGAGACCCAGTACTTC. It encodes CASSIFTAGGAEETQYF.

The genes are TRBV25-1 and TRBJ2-4, with TRBD2 matching over 8 bases. Germline V gene data show CDR1 as MGHDK and CDR2 as SYGVNS. The CDR3 runs to 13 residues. Trimming cost V 9 bases and J 4 bases; bases outside gene matches: 5. CDR3 region: CASRSSGKNIQYF. The CDR3 DNA follows: TGTGCCAGTCGCTCTAGCGGGAAAAACATTCAGTACTTC.

The chain links TRBV5-6 to TRBJ2-7; possible D gene TRBD1, 6 bases. The germline gives CDR1 SGHDT, CDR2 YYEEEE. The CDR3 totals 15 residues. Trimming removed 2 bases at V and 0 bases at J, with 12 bases between. The CDR3 nucleotides are TGTGCCAGCAGCTTAAATTCGGGACACTCCTACGAGCAGTACTTC. The encoded protein is CASSLNSGHSYEQYF. Looking up the rest from reference TRBV5-6 and TRBJ2-7 gives the full variable domain: DAGVTQSPTHLIKTRGQQVTLRCSPKSGHDTVSWYQQALGQGPQFIFQYYEEEERQRGNFPDRFSGHQFPNYSSELNVNALLLGDSALYLCASSLNSGHSYEQYFGPGTRLTVT.

This clone was counted once. The chain carries TRBV29-1 and TRBJ1-3; the D gene is possibly TRBD1 (5 bases). The CDR3 extends over 13 amino acids. Germline V CDR1 and CDR2: SQVTM, ANQGSEA. Trimming pared 7 bases from V and 0 bases from J, leaving 10 bases between. As DNA, the CDR3 is TGCAGCGCCCTTGACAGCTCTGGAAACACCATATATTTT. Protein sequence: CSALDSSGNTIYF.

V usage is TRBV4-1 and J usage is TRBJ2-2; D is uncertain. The V and J ends lost 1 base and 6 bases respectively, with 6 bases between them. The CDR3 runs 13 residues. Germline V gene sequence: CDR1 MGHRA, CDR2 YSYEKL. The CDR3 DNA reads as TGCGCCAGCAGCCAAGTATCTCCCGGGGAGCTGTTTTTT. Translating gives CASSQVSPGELFF.

DNA of the CDR3: TGTGCCAGCAGCCAAGAGTCAGGTTCTAACTATGGCTACACCTTC. Translating gives CASSQESGSNYGYTF. The chain has TRBV3-1 (or the pseudogene TRBV3-2) and TRBJ1-2; D is ambiguous. The CDR3 is 15 residues long. The V end lost 0 bases, the J end lost 0 bases, and 8 bases lay between the germline ends. Germline-derived CDR1 and CDR2 are LGHDT and YNNKEL (reference sequence).

This clone was observed a single time. This sequence joins TRBV7-8 and TRBJ2-7; the match to TRBD2 covers 9 bases. The CDR3 loop spans 13 amino acids. CDR1 SGHVS and CDR2 FQNEAQ come from the germline V gene. V trimming: 1 base; J trimming: 12 bases; junction bases outside the gene matches: 7. CDR3 in amino acids: CASSLVSAGGVYF. The CDR3 DNA sequence: TGTGCCAGCAGCTTAGTGTCCGCGGGAGGGGTGTACTTC. The full variable domain, in which reference TRBV7-8 and TRBJ2-7 provide the parts outside the CDR3, is GAGVSQSPRYKVAKRGQDVALRCDPISGHVSLFWYQQALGQGPEFLTYFQNEAQLDKSGLPSDRFFAERPEGSVSTLKIQRTQQEDSAVYLCASSLVSAGGVYFGPGTRLTVT.

The sample holds one count of this clone. An end of the junction does not agree with germline; a read error may underlie this. The gene calls are TRBV14 and TRBJ2-3, with D perhaps TRBD2 (6 bases). Per germline, CDR1 SGHDN and CDR2 FVKESK. This CDR3 is 14 amino acids long. The CDR3 reads CASSQGGITDTQYF. DNA of the CDR3: TGTGCCAGCAGTCAAGGAGGGATAACAGATACGCAGTATTTT. The full variable domain, completed using reference TRBV14 and TRBJ2-3, is EAGVTQFPSHSVIEKGQTVTLRCDPISGHDNLYWYRRVMGKEIKFLLHFVKESKQDESGMPNNRFLAERTGGTYSTLKVQPAELEDSGVYFCASSQGGITDTQYFGPGTRLTVL.

The chain is built from TRBV4-1 and TRBJ2-7; perhaps TRBD1 as D (6 bases). Trimming cost V 2 bases and J 0 bases, with 14 bases left between them. CDR3 length: 16 amino acids. Germline loops: CDR1 MGHRA, CDR2 YSYEKL. CDR3 amino acids: CASSQRDLGGSYEQYF. The CDR3 bases are TGCGCCAGCAGCCAAAGGGACCTAGGGGGCTCCTACGAGCAGTACTTC.

In its sample, this clone was seen once. This sequence joins TRBV9 and TRBJ2-5, with 12 nucleotides matching TRBD2. The trim removed 4 bases at V and 5 bases at J, leaving 6 bases unmatched. The germline V gene encodes CDR1 SGDLS and CDR2 YYNGEE. The CDR3 runs 15 residues. The CDR3 DNA sequence: TGTGCCAGCAGCCCGCTAGCGGGGGGGGAGGAGACCCAGTACTTC. Amino acids: CASSPLAGGEETQYF.